The TCR beta chain described here comes from a study of CD8 T cells in ankylosing spondylitis. One entry per CDR3 protein, called by TCRdb with MiXCR from the 5' RACE reads. Of roughly 700,000 distinct CDR3 sequences in the sample, around 17% are singletons; the top ten hold around a fifth. Study findings and constraints: Blood from ankylosing spondylitis patients appeared to carry a characteristic roughly 8-variant TCR beta motif.

J was trimmed by 1 base and V by 5 bases; bases with no gene match: 2. Per germline, CDR1 MNHEY and CDR2 SMNVEV (reference sequence). The length of the CDR3 is 15 residues. With respect to this clonotype: The antigen remains unidentified.

The sequencing input was blood, either unsorted or a sorted T cell fraction (not recorded which). The chain links TRBV27 to TRBJ2-2, with TRBD2 matching over 9 bases. The sequence was collected from a male donor with ankylosing spondylitis. This CDR3 reads CASSGTSLNTGELFF. DNA for the CDR3: TGTGCCAGCAGTGGGACTAGCCTGAACACCGGGGAGCTGTTTTTT.